This T cell receptor beta chain was retrieved from a study of blood T cell repertoires in COVID-19. Per the germline V gene, CDR1 is SEHNR and CDR2 is FQNEAQ (reference sequence). The trim removed 5 bases at V and 6 bases at J, leaving 7 bases unmatched. The CDR3 is 14 residues long. Measured with immunoSEQ multiplex PCR; TCRdb has only the in-frame clones, and not every one. The data contain 130,000 to 150,000 clones, about four fifths of them singletons. This TCR was recovered from a woman aged 65 to 85 with COVID-19, enrolled during active disease. The sample taken for sequencing was peripheral blood. V usage is TRBV7-9 and J usage is TRBJ2-3; 8 bases map to TRBD2. The CDR3, as DNA: TGTGCCAGCAGCCCCGGGACTAGTCGCGATACGCAGTATTTT. This sequence encodes CASSPGTSRDTQYF. The whole variable domain, remainder taken from reference TRBV7-9 and TRBJ2-3, is DTGVSQNPRHKITKRGQNVTFRCDPISEHNRLYWYRQTLGQGPEFLTYFQNEAQLEKSRLLSDRFSAERPKGSFSTLEIQRTEQGDSAMYLCASSPGTSRDTQYFGPGTRLTVL.